The 26 T cell receptor beta chains presented below share a single source sample, sequenced in a study of cytomegalovirus exposure and HLA in healthy donors. With 60 Vbeta and 13 Jbeta primers, the PCR was carried out. The method was immunoSEQ multiplex PCR; TCRdb's version includes in-frame clones alone and lacks a portion of them. The sample lists approximately 100,000 clones; 75% to 85% were seen once. Specimen: PBMCs. These receptors all come from a man aged 18 to 30 in good health and CMV-seronegative.

This clone has a single count. This chain uses TRBV5-5 with TRBJ2-1, with D possibly being TRBD2 (5 bases). This CDR3 is 17 amino acids long. Deletions cut 6 bases from V and 3 bases from J, with 22 bases between. Germline CDR1 is SGHKS and CDR2 is YYEKEE (reference sequence). Here the CDR3 reads CASTPEAGLAFYNEQFF. The CDR3 DNA follows: TGTGCCAGCACCCCGGAAGCCGGCCTAGCATTCTACAATGAGCAGTTCTTC.

The rearrangement joins TRBV2 to TRBJ2-7; the D gene is possibly TRBD2 (6 bases). This CDR3 has 15 residues. V was shortened by 5 bases and J by 0 bases, with 14 bases between the two germline ends. Germline CDR1 SNHLY, CDR2 FYNNEI. CDR3 sequence: CASSPGPGGSYEQYF. For the CDR3, the DNA is TGTGCCAGCAGTCCGGGACCCGGGGGCTCCTACGAGCAGTACTTC.

This sequence joins TRBV2 and TRBJ2-7; D perhaps matches TRBD2 (7 bases). The ends were cut back, 4 bases at V and 0 bases at J, with 10 bases in the middle. There are 14 residues in the CDR3. Germline V CDR1 and CDR2: SNHLY, FYNNEI. CDR3 bases: TGTGCCAGCAGTGGGGGAGGGGGCTCCTACGAGCAGTACTTC. Protein sequence: CASSGGGGSYEQYF.

The J gene is TRBJ1-1, the V gene TRBV7-2; D might be TRBD1 (6 bases). Trimming stripped 5 bases from V and 1 base from J, with 8 bases between. Germline loops: CDR1 SGHTA, CDR2 FQGNSA. CDR3 length: 13 amino acids. In DNA, the CDR3 is TGTGCCAGCAGCGAGGACAGGAACACTGAAGCTTTCTTT. This codes for CASSEDRNTEAFF.

The rearrangement uses TRBV19 and TRBJ2-7, with TRBD2 matching 9 bases. The J segment lost 2 bases and the V segment lost 9 bases, leaving 5 bases of the junction unmatched. The CDR3 spans 13 residues. From germline, CDR1 is LNHDA and CDR2 SQIVND (reference sequence). CDR3 DNA sequence: TGTGCCAGCTCCGGGACTAGCCCCTACGAGCAGTACTTC. Its translation is CASSGTSPYEQYF.

This chain connects TRBV13 to TRBJ2-4; D is uncertain. This CDR3 has 14 amino acids. Deletions cut 0 bases from V and 3 bases from J, with 6 bases between. Germline V gene data show CDR1 as PRHDT and CDR2 as FYEKMQ (reference sequence). The CDR3 coding sequence is TGTGCCAGCAGCTTAGGTGGCAGCAAAAACATTCAGTACTTC. Protein sequence: CASSLGGSKNIQYF.

This clone was seen only once. The chain couples TRBV9 to TRBJ2-6, with D perhaps TRBD2 (6 bases). V lost 4 bases and J lost 0, with 14 bases in between. The CDR3 runs 17 residues. The germline gives CDR1 SGDLS, CDR2 YYNGEE. CDR3 sequence reads: CASSPQGGRSGANVLTF. The CDR3 DNA reads as TGTGCCAGCAGCCCCCAGGGAGGCCGCTCTGGGGCCAACGTCCTGACTTTC.

This rearrangement joins TRBV5-6 to TRBJ1-2; D remains unclear. The CDR3 has 16 amino acids. From germline, CDR1 is SGHDT and CDR2 YYEEEE. The germline V and J ends were trimmed by 5 bases and 4 bases, with 21 bases remaining between them. This CDR3 reads CASRMAPLSGGYGYTF. In nucleotides, the CDR3 is TGTGCCAGCAGGATGGCCCCCCTTTCCGGCGGCTATGGCTACACCTTC.

The rearrangement links TRBV7-3 to TRBJ1-1; TRBD1 matches 12 bases. CDR3 length: 17 residues. Germline V gene sequence: CDR1 SGHTA, CDR2 FQGTGA. The V and J ends lost 3 bases and 5 bases, in that order; junction bases with no gene match: 10. CDR3 amino acids: CASSLIPGQGARTEAFF. CDR3 bases: TGTGCCAGCAGCTTGATACCGGGACAGGGGGCACGGACTGAAGCTTTCTTT.

This clone was observed a handful of times. The J gene is TRBJ2-5, the V gene TRBV2; tentatively, D is TRBD2 (5 bases). The CDR3 is 14 residues long. Germline-derived CDR1 and CDR2 are SNHLY and FYNNEI. The ends were cut back, 1 base at V and 0 bases at J, with 6 bases in the middle. DNA for the CDR3: TGTGCCAGCAGTGAAGGGAGGTACCAAGAGACCCAGTACTTC. It yields the protein CASSEGRYQETQYF.

A few counts support this clone. The same CDR3 can be traced to other DNA sequences in this sample. The genes are TRBV10-2 and TRBJ2-7; tentative D call: TRBD1 (5 bases). Germline loops: CDR1 WSHSY, CDR2 SAAADI. The germline V and J ends were trimmed by 0 bases and 2 bases, with 8 bases remaining between them. This CDR3 region has 14 residues. For the CDR3, the DNA is TGCGCCAGCAGTGAGTCCTGGGGCCCCTACGAGCAGTACTTC. Translated: CASSESWGPYEQYF.

This chain links TRBV19 with TRBJ1-2; the D gene is possibly TRBD1 (6 bases). The CDR3 is 13 amino acids. Trimming took off 7 bases at V and 8 bases at J, with 17 bases between the two ends. Per germline, CDR1 LNHDA and CDR2 SQIVND (reference sequence). The CDR3 loop is CASTVTGTEGYTF. The DNA of the CDR3 is TGTGCCAGTACGGTAACAGGGACGGAGGGCTACACCTTC.

CDR3 amino acids: CASSLGLGTEAFF. CDR3 DNA sequence: TGTGCCAGCAGTTTAGGGCTTGGCACTGAAGCTTTCTTT. J is TRBJ1-1 and V is TRBV28; D remains unclear. Germline CDR1 reads MDHEN; CDR2 reads SYDVKM. V lost 2 bases and J 4 bases, leaving 8 bases between the germline ends. The CDR3 has 13 residues.

The J gene is TRBJ1-4, the V gene TRBV5-1; 7 bases match TRBD1. Germline CDR1 reads SGHRS; CDR2 reads YFSETQ. The CDR3 extends over 13 amino acids. V was pared by 4 bases and J by 6 bases, with 3 bases of the junction left unmatched. The CDR3: CASSRTGDEKLFF. In DNA, the CDR3 is TGCGCCAGCAGCAGGACAGGAGATGAAAAACTGTTTTTT.

This clone was counted a single time. The rearrangement joins TRBV11-2 to TRBJ1-1, with a weak D call TRBD1 (6 bases). This CDR3 region has 13 residues. With 3 bases removed from V and 4 bases from J, the gap between germline ends came to 9 bases. Looked up from germline, CDR1 is SGHAT and CDR2 is FQNNGV. CDR3: CASSFQGSTEAFF. The CDR3 DNA follows: TGTGCCAGCAGCTTCCAGGGGAGCACTGAAGCTTTCTTT.

This chain links TRBV9 with TRBJ1-5; D gene unclear. Per the germline V gene, CDR1 is SGDLS and CDR2 is YYNGEE. This CDR3 region has 13 residues. Trimming took off 4 bases at V and 3 bases at J, with 8 bases between the two ends. The CDR3 sequence is CASSSTLNQPQHF. Here the CDR3 DNA reads TGTGCCAGCAGCTCGACTCTCAATCAGCCCCAGCATTTT.

This rearrangement joins TRBV5-4 to TRBJ1-1, with D hard to call. The CDR3 length is 13 residues. V shed 1 base and J shed 4 bases, with 8 bases lying between them. Looked up from germline, CDR1 is SGHNT and CDR2 is YYREEE (reference sequence). This chain's CDR3 is CASSLSPFTEAFF. The CDR3 DNA reads TGTGCCAGCAGCTTGTCCCCGTTCACTGAAGCTTTCTTT.

V usage is TRBV7-2 and J usage is TRBJ1-5; D is perhaps TRBD1 (5 bases). CDR3 length: 13 residues. Germline V lookup: CDR1 SGHTA, CDR2 FQGNSA. V dropped 3 bases and J dropped 3 bases, with 6 bases sitting between them. The CDR3 is CASSLDNNQPQHF. As DNA, the CDR3 is TGTGCCAGCAGCTTGGACAACAATCAGCCCCAGCATTTT.

The chain carries TRBV5-1 and TRBJ2-5; perhaps TRBD1 as D (6 bases). Trimming pared 0 bases from V and 2 bases from J, leaving 14 bases between. The length of the CDR3 is 16 residues. Germline assignment: CDR1 SGHRS and CDR2 YFSETQ. The CDR3 DNA is TGCGCCAGCAGCTTGGGGGGTCGAGGGGGACAAGAGACCCAGTACTTC. As protein: CASSLGGRGGQETQYF.

The chain is built from TRBV5-1 and TRBJ1-4; D is undetermined. The germline CDR1 and CDR2 sequences are SGHRS and YFSETQ. The germline V and J ends were trimmed by 6 bases and 8 bases, with 23 bases remaining between them. The CDR3 has 16 residues. The chain's CDR3 is CASKRGSLSLPEKLFF. CDR3 nucleotide sequence: TGCGCCAGCAAGAGAGGCAGTCTCTCTCTCCCGGAAAAACTGTTTTTT.

This chain links TRBV5-1 with TRBJ1-2; D uncertain. In germline, CDR1 is SGHRS, CDR2 YFSETQ. V was cut by 1 base and J by 4 bases, with 8 bases left in between. The CDR3 totals 13 residues. In DNA form, the CDR3 reads TGCGCCAGCAGCTTGTGGGCCAGCTATGGCTACACCTTC. Protein sequence: CASSLWASYGYTF. Full variable domain (outside the CDR3, taken from reference TRBV5-1 and TRBJ1-2): KAGVTQTPRYLIKTRGQQVTLSCSPISGHRSVSWYQQTPGQGLQFLFEYFSETQRNKGNFPGRFSGRQFSNSRSEMNVSTLELGDSALYLCASSLWASYGYTFGSGTRLTVV.

The V and J genes are TRBV5-8 and TRBJ2-3; no clear D. Trimming stripped 0 bases from V and 1 base from J, with 9 bases between. CDR1 and CDR2 from the germline V gene are SGHTS and YDEGEE. CDR3 size: 15 residues. CDR3 loop: CASSLGTVRTDTQYF. The DNA of the CDR3 is TGTGCCAGCAGCTTGGGAACAGTCCGCACAGATACGCAGTATTTT.

The chain links TRBV27 to TRBJ2-3; 9 bases are a match to TRBD2. V shed 5 bases and J 5 bases; nucleotides not matched to a gene: 14. Germline-derived CDR1 and CDR2 are MNHEY and SMNVEV (reference sequence). This CDR3 has 17 amino acids. CDR3 amino acids: CASSPLRVAGAGDTQYF. Written as DNA, the CDR3 is TGTGCCAGCAGTCCCCTGCGGGTAGCGGGGGCCGGAGATACGCAGTATTTT.

The chain is built from TRBV6-5 and TRBJ2-5, with TRBD1 matching 7 bases. Per the germline V gene, CDR1 is MNHEY and CDR2 is SVGAGI. Unmatched junction bases numbered 2, after V lost 0 bases and J lost 1 base. CDR3 size: 15 residues. Here the CDR3 DNA reads TGTGCCAGCAGTTACTCAGGGGGCCTCCAAGAGACCCAGTACTTC. It codes for CASSYSGGLQETQYF.

For this clone: At one of its ends the junction is not consistent with the germline gene, which may arise from a read error. In the same sample, other DNA sequences code for this CDR3. The chain couples TRBV7-7 to TRBJ2-5; TRBD2 might be the D (6 bases). Germline V gives CDR1 SSHAT, CDR2 FNYEAQ (reference sequence). The CDR3 spans 14 residues. CDR3 region: CASSPRQGGETQYF. The CDR3 region has the DNA TGTGCTAGCAGCCCTCGGCAGGGAGGTGAGACCCAGTACTTC. Looking up the rest from reference TRBV7-7 and TRBJ2-5 gives the full variable domain: GAGVSQSPRYKVTKRGQDVTLRCDPISSHATLYWYQQALGQGPEFLTYFNYEAQPDKSGLPSDRFSAERPEGSISTLTIQRTEQRDSAMYRCASSPRQGGETQYFGPGTRLLVL.

V is TRBV6-5 and J is TRBJ2-1, with a tentative D call TRBD1 (6 bases). This CDR3 spans 13 amino acids. The ends were cut back, 0 bases at V and 12 bases at J, with 12 bases in the middle. From germline, CDR1 is MNHEY and CDR2 SVGAGI. DNA of the CDR3: TGTGCCAGCAGTTACTCCACAGGGTTTGGGCAGTTCTTC. Residues: CASSYSTGFGQFF.